The 24 T cell receptor beta chains below come from one sample, sequenced in a study of long-term antiretroviral therapy in people with HIV. At survey level, the immunoSEQ assay was run in its v3.0 version. Clones were sequenced by immunoSEQ multiplex PCR, and TCRdb holds only the in-frame ones, with some missing. The data show fewer than 30,000 clones, approximately 81% seen once. Sequencing used unsorted PBMCs, obtained 3 years after starting antiretroviral therapy. The receptor set was obtained from a man aged 40-55 years with HIV.

The sample holds a few counts of this clone. This chain links TRBV7-9 with TRBJ2-3; TRBD2 matches 7 bases. Per the germline V gene, CDR1 is SEHNR and CDR2 is FQNEAQ (reference sequence). There are 15 residues in the CDR3. V shed 4 bases and J 2 bases; nucleotides not matched to a gene: 6. In DNA, the CDR3 is TGTGCCAGCAGCTCAACCCGACTAGCCACAGATACGCAGTATTTT. This translates into CASSSTRLATDTQYF.

The chain uses TRBV9 and TRBJ2-7, with 8 positions matching TRBD1. The CDR3 runs 16 residues. Germline CDR1 is SGDLS and CDR2 is YYNGEE. J lost 2 bases, V lost 0 bases, and 7 bases had no gene match. The chain's CDR3 is CASSVGGTGLTYEQYF. DNA of the CDR3: TGTGCCAGCAGCGTAGGGGGGACAGGCCTAACCTACGAGCAGTACTTC.

The chain has TRBV10-2 and TRBJ1-5; D is ambiguous. The germline V gene encodes CDR1 WSHSY and CDR2 SAAADI. The CDR3 length is 15 residues. Trimming took 0 bases from V and 0 from J, leaving 6 bases between them. CDR3 loop: CASSESGNSNQPQHF. As DNA, the CDR3 is TGCGCCAGCAGTGAGTCCGGCAATAGCAATCAGCCCCAGCATTTT.

The chain couples TRBV16 to TRBJ1-1; no definite D call. Germline-derived CDR1 and CDR2 are KGHSY and FQNENV. The V gene lost 1 base and the J gene lost 1 base, with 7 bases spanning the gap. The CDR3 runs 14 residues. In nucleotides, the CDR3 is TGTGCCAGCAGCCAATTCGAGGAGAACACTGAAGCTTTCTTT. It codes for CASSQFEENTEAFF. Using reference TRBV16 and TRBJ1-1 for the parts outside the CDR3, the full variable domain is GEEVAQTPKHLVRGEGQKAKLYCAPIKGHSYVFWYQQVLKNEFKFLISFQNENVFDETGMPKERFSAKCLPNSPCSLEIQATKLEDSAVYFCASSQFEENTEAFFGQGTRLTVV.

V usage is TRBV10-2 and J usage is TRBJ2-1; the D gene is possibly TRBD2 (5 bases). This CDR3 has 13 residues. The V gene's germline CDR1 is WSHSY and CDR2 SAAADI. V was pared by 8 bases and J by 4 bases, with 12 bases between. The CDR3 sequence: CASGAGAYNEQFF. CDR3 DNA sequence: TGCGCCAGCGGTGCGGGTGCATACAATGAGCAGTTCTTC.

The chain is built from TRBV28 and TRBJ1-2; D is perhaps TRBD1 (5 bases). Trimming left V 4 bases short and J 2 bases short, with 5 bases between. The CDR3 totals 12 residues. The germline V gene has CDR1 MDHEN and CDR2 SYDVKM. The CDR3 region has the DNA TGTGCCAGCAGTTCAGGGAACTATGGCTACACCTTC. Its protein product is CASSSGNYGYTF.

This chain uses TRBV7-6 with TRBJ2-3; 10 bases align to TRBD2. The CDR3 has 15 residues. V trimming: 2 bases; J trimming: 6 bases; junction bases outside the gene matches: 5. Germline CDR1 and CDR2: SGHVS and FNYEAQ. CDR3 DNA sequence: TGTGCCAGCAGCTTAAGCGGGAGGGGAGTGGATACGCAGTATTTT. Protein: CASSLSGRGVDTQYF.

The chain is built from TRBV28 and TRBJ2-1, with D possibly being TRBD2 (6 bases). The CDR3 extends over 14 amino acids. Germline lookup yields CDR1 MDHEN and CDR2 SYDVKM. V lost 3 bases, J lost 0 bases, and 6 bases lay in between. The CDR3 bases are TGTGCCAGCAGTTTGGGACTCTCCTACAATGAGCAGTTCTTC. Residues: CASSLGLSYNEQFF. Looking up the rest from reference TRBV28 and TRBJ2-1 gives the full variable domain: DVKVTQSSRYLVKRTGEKVFLECVQDMDHENMFWYRQDPGLGLRLIYFSYDVKMKEKGDIPEGYSVSREKKERFSLILESASTNQTSMYLCASSLGLSYNEQFFGPGTRLTVL.

The chain links TRBV7-8 to TRBJ1-1, with D perhaps TRBD1 (6 bases). Germline loops: CDR1 SGHVS, CDR2 FQNEAQ. The CDR3 covers 14 residues. Trimming removed 7 bases from V and 5 bases from J, with 17 bases in between. CDR3 in amino acids: CASTLMRGETEAFF. The CDR3, as DNA: TGTGCCAGCACTCTTATGAGGGGGGAGACTGAAGCTTTCTTT.

J is TRBJ2-5 and V is TRBV2; possibly TRBD1 for D (6 bases). Trimming stripped 9 bases from V and 0 bases from J, with 14 bases between. The CDR3 loop spans 14 amino acids. The germline gives CDR1 SNHLY, CDR2 FYNNEI. CDR3 region: CASCAGTNQETQYF. CDR3 sequence (DNA): TGTGCCAGTTGTGCCGGGACAAACCAAGAGACCCAGTACTTC.

The gene calls are TRBV2 and TRBJ2-1; 8 bases line up with TRBD2. This CDR3 comprises 14 residues. Per the germline V gene, CDR1 is SNHLY and CDR2 is FYNNEI. Trimming cost V 10 bases and J 9 bases; bases outside gene matches: 14. CDR3 loop: CATLRTAGVGEQFF. For the CDR3, the DNA is TGTGCCACCCTAAGAACAGCGGGGGTCGGTGAGCAGTTCTTC. Full variable domain (missing parts from reference TRBV2 and TRBJ2-1): EPEVTQTPSHQVTQMGQEVILRCVPISNHLYFYWYRQILGQKVEFLVSFYNNEISEKSEIFDDQFSVERPDGSNFTLKIRSTKLEDSAMYFCATLRTAGVGEQFFGPGTRLTVL.

The table lists this clone with a few counts. Other DNA sequences in this specimen translate into the identical CDR3. The chain joins TRBV7-9 to TRBJ1-2, with D perhaps TRBD1 (5 bases). The CDR3 length is 14 residues. Trimming left V 4 bases short and J 2 bases short, with 11 bases between. CDR1 and CDR2 from the germline V gene are SEHNR and FQNEAQ (reference sequence). CDR3 sequence reads: CASSSLTENYGYTF. In DNA form, the CDR3 reads TGTGCCAGCAGCTCCCTGACAGAAAACTATGGCTACACCTTC.

This clone was seen just once. The rearrangement links TRBV10-3 to TRBJ2-7; D possibly corresponds to TRBD1 (7 bases). CDR1 is ENHRY and CDR2 is SYGVKD in the germline V gene. The CDR3 extends over 16 amino acids. The V end lost 0 bases, the J end lost 1 base, and 13 bases lay between the germline ends. The CDR3 region has the DNA TGTGCCATCAGTGAGTCGGAGGGGGCGAAGTCCTACGAGCAGTACTTC. This encodes CAISESEGAKSYEQYF.

The chain links TRBV29-1 to TRBJ2-1; TRBD1 matches at 10 bases. V trimming: 5 bases; J trimming: 9 bases; junction bases outside the gene matches: 10. The CDR3 loop spans 14 amino acids. From germline, CDR1 is SQVTM and CDR2 ANQGSEA. The DNA for the CDR3 is TGCAGCGTTCCGACGGGACAGGGGACCGGTGAGCAGTTCTTC. This gives the protein CSVPTGQGTGEQFF.

The chain couples TRBV20-1 to TRBJ2-7; no clear D. CDR1 and CDR2 from the germline V gene are DFQATT and SNEGSKA (reference sequence). This CDR3 is 11 amino acids long. V shed 2 bases and J shed 6 bases, with 8 bases lying between them. CDR3 sequence: CSARPGSEQYF. The DNA for the CDR3 is TGCAGTGCTAGACCGGGCAGCGAGCAGTACTTC.

V is TRBV4-1 and J is TRBJ2-1, with TRBD2 identical over 11 bases. The V gene end was trimmed by 1 base and the J gene end by 2 bases; junction bases not matched to a gene: 7. This CDR3 has 18 amino acids. Germline values: CDR1 MGHRA, CDR2 YSYEKL. Here the CDR3 reads CASSQVGTSGSPYNEQFF. The DNA for the CDR3 is TGCGCCAGCAGCCAAGTCGGAACTAGCGGGAGCCCCTACAATGAGCAGTTCTTC.

This clone was detected once. This chain connects TRBV14 to TRBJ2-7, with D possibly being TRBD1 or TRBD2 (5 bases each). Trimming shortened V by 0 bases and J by 2 bases, and 11 bases separated the two germline ends. Germline V gives CDR1 SGHDN, CDR2 FVKESK. CDR3 length: 15 amino acids. CDR3 nucleotide sequence: TGTGCCAGCAGCCAAGATCCGGGGCTGACCTACGAGCAGTACTTC. Its protein is CASSQDPGLTYEQYF.

This chain joins TRBV14 and TRBJ2-1, with TRBD2 matching over 7 bases. CDR1 SGHDN and CDR2 FVKESK come from the germline V gene. Unmatched junction bases numbered 9, after V lost 0 bases and J lost 7 bases. The CDR3 loop spans 16 amino acids. Here the CDR3 reads CASSQDWDYLGNEQFF. Here the CDR3 DNA reads TGTGCCAGCAGCCAAGATTGGGACTACCTCGGTAATGAGCAGTTCTTC.

This rearrangement joins TRBV18 to TRBJ1-1; the D gene is possibly TRBD1 (5 bases). Germline V gene data show CDR1 as KGHSH and CDR2 as LQKENI. V lost 4 bases and J 3 bases, leaving 15 bases between the germline ends. The CDR3 totals 15 residues. The CDR3: CASSQEAGTDTEAFF. Here the CDR3 DNA reads TGTGCCAGCTCACAGGAAGCAGGGACGGACACTGAAGCTTTCTTT.

This chain links TRBV28 with TRBJ2-3; D is perhaps TRBD1 or TRBD2 (5 bases each). V gave up 2 bases and J gave up 7 bases, with 10 bases separating them. The CDR3 is made up of 13 amino acids. Germline CDR1 and CDR2: MDHEN and SYDVKM. The CDR3 nucleotides read TGTGCCAGCAGTTTAGTGGGGGAGAATACGCAGTATTTT. Translating gives CASSLVGENTQYF.

The V and J genes are TRBV19 and TRBJ2-1; a possible D gene is TRBD2 (7 bases). CDR1 and CDR2 (germline): LNHDA, SQIVND (reference sequence). The CDR3 spans 19 residues. V lost 0 bases and J lost 6, with 24 bases in between. CDR3: CASSIDNRAGTGGSNEQFF. CDR3 DNA: TGTGCCAGTAGTATAGACAACCGTGCGGGCACGGGGGGCAGCAATGAGCAGTTCTTC.

The chain couples TRBV7-8 to TRBJ1-6, with 8 bases matching TRBD1. The CDR3 contains 15 residues. The V gene's germline CDR1 is SGHVS and CDR2 FQNEAQ. With 5 bases clipped from V and 7 bases from J, the junction kept 7 bases outside the gene matches. The CDR3 sequence: CASSLYRGWNSPLHF. The CDR3 nucleotides are TGTGCCAGCAGCCTATACAGGGGGTGGAATTCACCCCTCCACTTT.

J is TRBJ2-5 and V is TRBV4-2, with D possibly TRBD1 on 6 matching bases. This CDR3 is built from 14 residues. Looked up from germline, CDR1 is LGHNA and CDR2 is YNFKEQ. V dropped 4 bases and J dropped 1 base, with 10 bases sitting between them. The CDR3 DNA reads as TGTGCCAGCAGCCCTCCGGACAGCCAAGAGACCCAGTACTTC. It specifies CASSPPDSQETQYF.

The V gene is TRBV5-6, the J gene TRBJ2-4; 9 nucleotides agree with TRBD1. The CDR3 has 17 residues. The junction had 4 bases not matched to a gene; V was cut back by 0 bases and J by 0 bases. Germline CDR1 reads SGHDT; CDR2 reads YYEEEE. The CDR3 DNA reads as TGTGCCAGCAGCTTGGACAGGGACAGGGTAGCCAAAAACATTCAGTACTTC. It encodes CASSLDRDRVAKNIQYF.